The sequence of this T cell receptor beta chain was determined in a study of blood T cell repertoires in COVID-19. As for the study in general: Sample material is recorded as cDNA or gDNA derived from T cells, B-cell-depleted T cells, or PBMCs.

Per the authors' pipeline: Estimated nucleated cell counts came from reference gene primer amplification. TCRdb's copy holds only in-frame clones and misses some; the assay was immunoSEQ multiplex PCR. The V and J calls and clone size come from that table; D and trimming were worked out from the DNA. The repertoire holds tens of thousands of clones, with roughly 90% as singletons. The CDR3 has 17 residues. V trimming: 5 bases; J trimming: 2 bases; junction bases outside the gene matches: 10. From germline, CDR1 is MNHEY and CDR2 SVGEGT. The chain joins TRBV6-2 or TRBV6-3 to TRBJ2-7, with TRBD2 matching over 12 bases. This clonotype was sampled from a human donor in a cohort sampled during active COVID-19. The sequenced sample consisted of peripheral blood. CDR3 loop: CASSQPSLAGGPYEQYF. DNA for the CDR3: TGTGCCAGCAGTCAACCATCACTAGCGGGAGGCCCCTACGAGCAGTACTTC.